The 6 T cell receptor beta chains given below trace back to one sample, sequenced in a study of OX40 agonist ivuxolimab in advanced cancers. TCRdb's copy holds only in-frame clones and misses some; the assay was immunoSEQ multiplex PCR. The table shows tens of thousands of clones, with 85% to 90% occurring only once. This specimen was CD4+ or CD8+ T cells sorted from blood, taken in a trial of the OX40 agonist ivuxolimab. Receptors were obtained from an adult with an advanced solid tumor such as melanoma, head and neck, liver or kidney cancer.

This clone was observed once. CDR3 bases: TGTGCCAGTGGGACAGGGGGACAAATGAACACTGAAGCTTTCTTT. Encoded protein: CASGTGGQMNTEAFF. V is TRBV7-2 and J is TRBJ1-1; TRBD1 aligns across 11 bases. Germline V gene data show CDR1 as SGHTA and CDR2 as FQGNSA. This CDR3 is 15 amino acids long. The V segment lost 9 bases and the J segment 0 bases; nucleotides outside the gene matches: 6.

This rearrangement joins TRBV29-1 to TRBJ1-3, with a possible D match to TRBD1 (6 bases). This CDR3 spans 13 amino acids. The germline V gene has CDR1 SQVTM and CDR2 ANQGSEA. Trimming pared 6 bases from V and 2 bases from J, leaving 11 bases between. Here the CDR3 reads CSVSTGAGNTIYF. CDR3 nucleotide sequence: TGCAGCGTCTCGACAGGAGCTGGAAACACCATATATTTT.

The J gene is TRBJ1-1, the V gene TRBV9; tentative D call: TRBD1 (5 bases). Germline-derived CDR1 and CDR2 are SGDLS and YYNGEE. Trimming stripped 1 base from V and 1 base from J, with 8 bases between. The CDR3 runs 14 residues. The CDR3 sequence: CASSVHGGNTEAFF. For the CDR3, the DNA is TGTGCCAGCAGCGTACACGGGGGGAACACTGAAGCTTTCTTT.

The count of this clone is one. The chain has TRBV7-6 and TRBJ2-7; D may be TRBD1 (5 bases). The V end lost 2 bases, the J end lost 2 bases, and 10 bases lay between the germline ends. The CDR3 runs 14 residues. Germline V gene sequence: CDR1 SGHVS, CDR2 FNYEAQ. CDR3 nucleotide sequence: TGTGCCAGCAGCTTACAGGGCTATACCTACGAGCAGTACTTC. As protein: CASSLQGYTYEQYF.

The rearrangement uses TRBV30 and TRBJ2-2; TRBD2 might be the D (6 bases). Trimming cost V 5 bases and J 1 base, with 11 bases left between them. Germline CDR1 GTSNPN, CDR2 SVGIG (reference sequence). CDR3 length equals 14 residues. Here the CDR3 reads CAWCRGGNTGELFF. CDR3 in DNA: TGTGCCTGGTGTAGGGGAGGGAACACCGGGGAGCTGTTTTTT.

The chain recombines TRBV9 with TRBJ1-1; TRBD1 might be the D (5 bases). With 0 bases removed from V and 4 bases from J, the gap between germline ends came to 13 bases. Per the germline V gene, CDR1 is SGDLS and CDR2 is YYNGEE. The CDR3 is 15 amino acids. CDR3: CASSVVGGAGTEAFF. CDR3 in DNA: TGTGCCAGCAGCGTAGTAGGAGGGGCTGGCACTGAAGCTTTCTTT.